This T cell receptor beta chain was recorded in a study of OX40 agonist ivuxolimab in advanced cancers. Points from the study as a whole: Mean expanded clone counts were higher in CD8+ than CD4+ T cells.

CDR3 size: 12 residues. V was cut by 10 bases and J by 5 bases, with 14 bases left in between. Germline CDR1 MNHNS, CDR2 SASEGT. The protocol was immunoSEQ multiplex PCR, while the TCRdb copy is restricted to in-frame clones and leaves out a portion. The sample carries more than 40,000 clones, 82% recorded once. Worth noting for this clone: Its antigen is still unknown.

The chain carries TRBV6-1 and TRBJ1-2; D is unclear. The receptor comes from an adult with an advanced solid tumor such as melanoma, head and neck, liver or kidney cancer. Sequencing was performed on CD4+ or CD8+ T cells sorted from blood, taken in a trial of the OX40 agonist ivuxolimab. The CDR3 protein is CATHWSGYGYTF. The CDR3 DNA follows: TGTGCCACCCATTGGAGCGGATATGGCTACACCTTC.